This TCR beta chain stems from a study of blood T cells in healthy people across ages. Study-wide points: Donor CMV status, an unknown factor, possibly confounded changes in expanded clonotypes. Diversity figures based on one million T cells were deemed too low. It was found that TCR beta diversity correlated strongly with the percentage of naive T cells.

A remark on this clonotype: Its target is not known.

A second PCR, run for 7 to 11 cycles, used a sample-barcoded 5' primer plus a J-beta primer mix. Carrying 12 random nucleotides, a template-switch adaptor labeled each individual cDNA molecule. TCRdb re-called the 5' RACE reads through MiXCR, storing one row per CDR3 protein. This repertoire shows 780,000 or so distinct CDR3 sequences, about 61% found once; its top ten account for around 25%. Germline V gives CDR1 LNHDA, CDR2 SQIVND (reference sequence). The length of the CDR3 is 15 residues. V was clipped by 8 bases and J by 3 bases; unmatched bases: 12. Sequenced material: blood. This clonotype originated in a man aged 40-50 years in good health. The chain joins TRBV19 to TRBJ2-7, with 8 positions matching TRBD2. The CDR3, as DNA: TGTGCCAGTCGGCGGGGGGCGGGAGAAATCTACGAGCAGTACTTC. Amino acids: CASRRGAGEIYEQYF.